A selection of T cell receptor beta chains follows, all from one sample in a study of post-analysis software for immune sequencing data. TCRdb redid the calling of the PCR reads with MiXCR, one entry per CDR3 protein. This sample has 740,000 or so distinct CDR3 sequences, with about 50% found just once. Sequenced sample: blood. These receptors all stem from a girl between 5 and 17 years old with multiple sclerosis. Each CDR3 is given with its conserved first and last residue.

v_call: TRBV5-6; cdr3_length: 15; j_call: TRBJ2-7; cdr3_aa: CASSLLTDLGYEQYF
v_call: TRBV20-1; cdr3_length: 15; j_call: NA; cdr3_aa: CSARITPGIGETQYF
v_call: TRBV30; cdr3_length: 12; j_call: TRBJ1-1; cdr3_aa: CAWSVGGLQAFF
v_call: TRBV29-1; cdr3_length: 12; j_call: TRBJ2-1; cdr3_aa: CSVARRDNEQFF
v_call: TRBV9; cdr3_length: 13; j_call: TRBJ2-1; cdr3_aa: CASSVGGIGEQFF
v_call: TRBV5-6; cdr3_length: 12; j_call: TRBJ1-4; cdr3_aa: CASSLAEAKLFF
v_call: TRBV7-3; cdr3_length: 17; j_call: TRBJ2-5; cdr3_aa: CASSAGRLAGPQETQYF
v_call: TRBV10-3; cdr3_length: 14; j_call: TRBJ1-2; cdr3_aa: CAISESEIRYGYTF
v_call: TRBV9; cdr3_length: 13; j_call: TRBJ2-5; cdr3_aa: CASRGTGVETQYF
v_call: TRBV12-3/TRBV12-4; cdr3_length: 12; j_call: TRBJ2-7; cdr3_aa: CASSYTEGEQYF
v_call: TRBV14; cdr3_length: 12; j_call: TRBJ1-2; cdr3_aa: CASSWRTYGYTF
v_call: TRBV5-1; cdr3_length: 16; j_call: TRBJ2-7; cdr3_aa: CASSARQAFSSYEQYF
v_call: TRBV20-1; cdr3_length: 14; j_call: TRBJ2-7; cdr3_aa: CSAPAGGFSYEQYF
v_call: TRBV7-2; cdr3_length: 18; j_call: TRBJ2-3; cdr3_aa: CASSPPPREILRADTQYF
v_call: TRBV6-6; cdr3_length: 12; j_call: TRBJ1-2; cdr3_aa: CASSMSDYGYTF
v_call: TRBV12-3/TRBV12-4; cdr3_length: 15; j_call: TRBJ2-7; cdr3_aa: CASSSTRTVSYEQYF
v_call: TRBV5-1; cdr3_length: 17; j_call: TRBJ2-3; cdr3_aa: CASSLVLAGGATDTQYF
v_call: TRBV10-3; cdr3_length: 12; j_call: TRBJ2-7; cdr3_aa: CAISGQSYEQYF
v_call: TRBV12-3/TRBV12-4; cdr3_length: 16; j_call: TRBJ2-1; cdr3_aa: CASSLRTSGGHNEQFF
v_call: TRBV6-5; cdr3_length: 14; j_call: TRBJ2-7; cdr3_aa: CASSKVAGTYEQYF
v_call: TRBV12-3/TRBV12-4; cdr3_length: 16; j_call: TRBJ2-7; cdr3_aa: CASSQVEGQVSYEQYF
v_call: TRBV27; cdr3_length: 12; j_call: TRBJ1-2; cdr3_aa: CASSLSGEGYTF
v_call: TRBV20-1; cdr3_length: 19; j_call: TRBJ2-3; cdr3_aa: CSAITGTSVSRISTDTQYF
v_call: TRBV24-1; cdr3_length: 16; j_call: TRBJ2-2; cdr3_aa: CATSGVPTQGTGELFF
v_call: TRBV20-1; cdr3_length: 16; j_call: TRBJ2-2; cdr3_aa: CSARGAGTSTVGELFF
v_call: TRBV7-7; cdr3_length: 13; j_call: NA; cdr3_aa: CASSSGGGGEQYF
v_call: TRBV7-9; cdr3_length: 17; j_call: TRBJ2-1; cdr3_aa: CASSSRLAGEVSQWQFF
v_call: TRBV2; cdr3_length: 16; j_call: TRBJ2-7; cdr3_aa: CASSLGPGGGVYEQYF